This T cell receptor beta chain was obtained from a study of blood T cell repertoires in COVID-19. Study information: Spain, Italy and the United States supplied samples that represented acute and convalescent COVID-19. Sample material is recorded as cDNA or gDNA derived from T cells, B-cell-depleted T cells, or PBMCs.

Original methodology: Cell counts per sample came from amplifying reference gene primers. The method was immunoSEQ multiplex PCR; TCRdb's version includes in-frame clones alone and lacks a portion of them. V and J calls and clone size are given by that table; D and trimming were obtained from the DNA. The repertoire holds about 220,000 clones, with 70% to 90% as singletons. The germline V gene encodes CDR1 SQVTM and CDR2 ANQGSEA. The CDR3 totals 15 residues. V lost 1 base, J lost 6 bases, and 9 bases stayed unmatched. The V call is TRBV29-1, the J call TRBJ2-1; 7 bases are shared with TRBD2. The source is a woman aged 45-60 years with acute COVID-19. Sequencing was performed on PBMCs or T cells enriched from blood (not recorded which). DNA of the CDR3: TGCAGCGTTGAAGCAAGCGGGGTGGGCTTCAATGAGCAGTTCTTC. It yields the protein CSVEASGVGFNEQFF.